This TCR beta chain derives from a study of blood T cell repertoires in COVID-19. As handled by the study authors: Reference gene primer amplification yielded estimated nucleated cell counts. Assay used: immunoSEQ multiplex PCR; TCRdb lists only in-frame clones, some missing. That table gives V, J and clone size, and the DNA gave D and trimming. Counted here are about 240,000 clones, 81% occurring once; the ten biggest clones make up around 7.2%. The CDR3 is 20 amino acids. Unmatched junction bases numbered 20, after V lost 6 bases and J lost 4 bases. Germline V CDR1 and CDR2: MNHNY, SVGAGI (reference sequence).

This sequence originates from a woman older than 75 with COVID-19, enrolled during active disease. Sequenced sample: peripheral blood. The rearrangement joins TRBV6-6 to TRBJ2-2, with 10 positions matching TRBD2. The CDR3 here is CASSTQIKTSGITVTGELFF. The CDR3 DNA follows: TGTGCCAGCAGCACACAGATAAAAACTAGCGGGATAACTGTCACCGGGGAGCTGTTTTTT.